The 14 T cell receptor beta chains in this list originate from one sample, sequenced in a study of shared clonotypes between healthy human individuals (dated by TCRdb to between 2020 and 2021). Library generation was performed with the immunoSEQ multiplex PCR assay. The table was pulled from immuneACCESS by TCRdb, which kept in-frame rearrangements only. Such tables lose some clones; where checked, under half of the loss comes from unresolved V genes, and the rest has no known cause. Here the sample has a few million clones; around 95% occur a single time. In total, the top ten clones hold around 0.13% of the sample. What was sequenced was naive CD4+ T cells sorted from blood. The sample's cell subset or site label, in plain terms: CD45RA+ positively selected. Source of these receptors: a man aged 18 to 30 in good health.

The CDR3 protein is CASSRAGQETQYF. The DNA of the CDR3 is TGTGCCAGCAGCAGAGCGGGCCAAGAGACCCAGTACTTC. This rearrangement joins TRBV6-5 to TRBJ2-5, with D perhaps TRBD2 (6 bases). Trimming pared 6 bases from V and 1 base from J, leaving 9 bases between. In germline, CDR1 is MNHEY, CDR2 SVGAGI. The CDR3 is made up of 13 amino acids.

This clone occurred once. This chain joins TRBV10-3 and TRBJ2-1; 7 bases agree with TRBD1. Germline V gives CDR1 ENHRY, CDR2 SYGVKD. The CDR3 is 15 residues long. V was pared by 2 bases and J by 5 bases, with 6 bases of the junction left unmatched. CDR3 loop: CAISERRQGDNEQFF. CDR3 nucleotide sequence: TGTGCCATCAGTGAGCGAAGACAGGGAGACAATGAGCAGTTCTTC.

The chain employs TRBV2 and TRBJ2-2; TRBD2 aligns across 7 bases. In germline, CDR1 is SNHLY, CDR2 FYNNEI. The CDR3 is 16 amino acids. V gave up 4 bases and J gave up 6 bases; unmatched junction bases: 11. As DNA, the CDR3 is TGTGCCAGCAGTGTAAATCGGCTAGCGGCCCCCGGGGAGCTGTTTTTT. Translated: CASSVNRLAAPGELFF. Supplemented by reference TRBV2 and TRBJ2-2, the full variable domain reads EPEVTQTPSHQVTQMGQEVILRCVPISNHLYFYWYRQILGQKVEFLVSFYNNEISEKSEIFDDQFSVERPDGSNFTLKIRSTKLEDSAMYFCASSVNRLAAPGELFFGEGSRLTVL.

Of note for this clone: Within the sample, other DNA sequences also encode this same CDR3. The V gene is TRBV6-1, the J gene TRBJ1-5; unclear D gene. V lost 2 bases, J lost 7 bases, and 9 bases lay in between. The germline V gene has CDR1 MNHNS and CDR2 SASEGT. CDR3 length: 13 residues. This chain's CDR3 is CASSEKGNQPQHF. The CDR3 coding sequence is TGTGCCAGCAGTGAAAAAGGGAACCAGCCCCAGCATTTT.

About this clone itself: The same CDR3 arises from other DNA sequences in this sample as well. The gene calls are TRBV19 and TRBJ1-1; D is perhaps TRBD1 (5 bases). There are 14 residues in the CDR3. The germline V gene has CDR1 LNHDA and CDR2 SQIVND (reference sequence). V lost 5 bases and J 0 bases, leaving 10 bases between the germline ends. Here the CDR3 reads CASSSGTVNTEAFF. The CDR3 region has the DNA TGTGCCAGTAGTTCCGGGACGGTGAACACTGAAGCTTTCTTT.

The chain combines TRBV2 with TRBJ2-7; perhaps TRBD2 as D (6 bases). The CDR3 is made up of 14 amino acids. The V end lost 7 bases, the J end lost 0 bases, and 13 bases lay between the germline ends. CDR1 is SNHLY, CDR2 FYNNEI, per germline. CDR3 bases: TGTGCCAGCAAGTTAGCGGTTAGCTCCTACGAGCAGTACTTC. Residues: CASKLAVSSYEQYF.

This clone was seen just once. The chain joins TRBV10-1 to TRBJ1-1, with 7 nucleotides matching TRBD1. V lost 2 bases, J lost 5 bases, and 5 bases stayed unmatched. Looked up from germline, CDR1 is WNHNN and CDR2 is SYGVQD (reference sequence). CDR3 length: 14 amino acids. CDR3 DNA: TGCGCCAGCAGTGAGGACAGGGTGAGAACTGAAGCTTTCTTT. This translates into CASSEDRVRTEAFF.

The chain joins TRBV7-2 to TRBJ1-2, with 8 nucleotides matching TRBD1. This CDR3 is built from 14 residues. Germline lookup yields CDR1 SGHTA and CDR2 FQGNSA. V dropped 4 bases and J dropped 5; count of bases not matched to a gene: 6. The CDR3 here is CASSSGQGWYGYTF. The CDR3 nucleotides are TGTGCCAGCAGCTCCGGACAGGGTTGGTATGGCTACACCTTC.

J is TRBJ1-2 and V is TRBV7-6; TRBD1 aligns across 9 bases. The CDR3 runs 15 residues. The V and J ends lost 5 bases and 4 bases, in that order; junction bases with no gene match: 8. Germline V gene data show CDR1 as SGHVS and CDR2 as FNYEAQ. The CDR3 reads CASSPRPGQGYGYTF. CDR3 coding DNA: TGTGCCAGCAGCCCCCGGCCGGGACAGGGCTATGGCTACACCTTC.

V gene TRBV5-4 combines with J gene TRBJ1-3; 8 bases match TRBD1. Germline-derived CDR1 and CDR2 are SGHNT and YYREEE (reference sequence). V gave up 4 bases and J gave up 5 bases; unmatched junction bases: 8. The CDR3 spans 15 residues. The CDR3: CASSPGTGQRNTIYF. The CDR3 region has the DNA TGTGCCAGCAGCCCCGGGACAGGTCAGCGAAACACCATATATTTT.

The CDR3 DNA reads TGTGCCAGCAGCCAAGTGGGACAGGGGTTCCAAGAGACCCAGTACTTC. Amino acid sequence: CASSQVGQGFQETQYF. The chain recombines TRBV7-2 with TRBJ2-5, with 10 bases lining up with TRBD1. The CDR3 totals 16 residues. Germline CDR1 is SGHTA and CDR2 is FQGNSA. J lost 1 base, V lost 5 bases, and 7 bases had no gene match.

This clone was counted a single time. The chain employs TRBV30 and TRBJ2-3, with 11 bases that match TRBD2. Germline V lookup: CDR1 GTSNPN, CDR2 SVGIG (reference sequence). The V segment lost 4 bases and the J segment 5 bases; nucleotides outside the gene matches: 17. The CDR3 runs 18 residues. This CDR3 reads CAWTPRSTSGSIIDTQYF. CDR3 nucleotides: TGTGCCTGGACCCCCCGGAGCACTAGCGGGAGTATTATAGATACGCAGTATTTT.

On this clone itself: The sample carries other DNA sequences with the same CDR3. Here the CDR3 DNA reads TGTGCCAGCAGTCCTGGTCAAGAGACCCAGTACTTC. The encoded protein is CASSPGQETQYF. V gene TRBV6-6 combines with J gene TRBJ2-5; D is unclear. Deletions cut 5 bases from V and 2 bases from J, with 6 bases between. Germline-derived CDR1 and CDR2 are MNHNY and SVGAGI (reference sequence). There are 12 residues in the CDR3.

V usage is TRBV7-6 and J usage is TRBJ1-6, with a possible D match to TRBD1 (6 bases). The germline CDR1 and CDR2 sequences are SGHVS and FNYEAQ. This CDR3 comprises 17 residues. V was pared by 3 bases and J by 9 bases, with 21 bases between. CDR3 region: CASSLGGTGPSGSPLHF. The CDR3 DNA reads TGTGCCAGCAGCTTGGGGGGCACAGGGCCCTCGGGTTCACCCCTCCACTTT.